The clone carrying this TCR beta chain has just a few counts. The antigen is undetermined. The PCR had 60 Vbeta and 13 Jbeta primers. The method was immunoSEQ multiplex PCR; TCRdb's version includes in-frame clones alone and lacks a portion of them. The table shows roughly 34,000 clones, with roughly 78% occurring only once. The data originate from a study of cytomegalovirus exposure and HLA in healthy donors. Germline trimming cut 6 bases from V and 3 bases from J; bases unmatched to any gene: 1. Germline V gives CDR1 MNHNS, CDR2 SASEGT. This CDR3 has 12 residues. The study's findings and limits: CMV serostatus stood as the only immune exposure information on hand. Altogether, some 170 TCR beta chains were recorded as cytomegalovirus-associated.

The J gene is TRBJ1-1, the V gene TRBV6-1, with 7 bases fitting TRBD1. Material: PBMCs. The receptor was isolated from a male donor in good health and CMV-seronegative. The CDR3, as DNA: TGTGCCAGCAGGGGGACAGACACTGAAGCTTTCTTT. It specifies CASRGTDTEAFF.